The T cell receptor (beta chain) under discussion was sequenced for a study of shared clonotypes between healthy human individuals. Using immunoSEQ multiplex PCR, the repertoire was profiled, and TCRdb retains in-frame clones only, with some absent. The data hold about 2.1 million clones, with 93% observed a single time. On this clone: Other DNA sequences in this specimen translate into the identical CDR3.

Trimming at V came to 2 bases and at J to 5 bases, leaving 7 bases not matched to a gene. Germline V gives CDR1 SGHRS, CDR2 YFSETQ. The CDR3 sequence is 15 residues long. Naive CD8 isolation took CD45RO-negative cells positively selected for CCR7 and excluded terminally differentiated effector memory CD45RA+ cells. Sequencing used naive CD8+ T cells from PBMCs. This chain connects TRBV5-1 to TRBJ2-3; TRBD2 agrees at 8 bases. The sequence was collected from a man younger than 30 in good health. Some clones in this sample may be carry-over from other donors' samples. CDR3 nucleotides: TGCGCCAGCAGCTTATCCGGGACTAGGTTAGATACGCAGTATTTT. This codes for CASSLSGTRLDTQYF.